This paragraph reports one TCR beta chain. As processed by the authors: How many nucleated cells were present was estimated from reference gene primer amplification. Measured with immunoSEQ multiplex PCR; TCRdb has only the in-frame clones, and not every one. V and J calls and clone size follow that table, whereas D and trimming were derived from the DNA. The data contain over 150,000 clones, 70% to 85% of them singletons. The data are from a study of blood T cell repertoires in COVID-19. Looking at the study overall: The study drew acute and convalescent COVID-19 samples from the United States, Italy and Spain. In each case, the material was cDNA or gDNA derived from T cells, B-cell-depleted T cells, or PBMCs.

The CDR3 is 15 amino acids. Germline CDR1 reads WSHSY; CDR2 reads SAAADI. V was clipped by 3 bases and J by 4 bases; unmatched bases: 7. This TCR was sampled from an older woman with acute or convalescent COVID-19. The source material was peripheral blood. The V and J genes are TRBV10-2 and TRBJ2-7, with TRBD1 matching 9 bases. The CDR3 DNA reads TGCGCCAGCAGTGATACCGGGACAGGGAATTACGAGCAGTACTTC. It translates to CASSDTGTGNYEQYF.